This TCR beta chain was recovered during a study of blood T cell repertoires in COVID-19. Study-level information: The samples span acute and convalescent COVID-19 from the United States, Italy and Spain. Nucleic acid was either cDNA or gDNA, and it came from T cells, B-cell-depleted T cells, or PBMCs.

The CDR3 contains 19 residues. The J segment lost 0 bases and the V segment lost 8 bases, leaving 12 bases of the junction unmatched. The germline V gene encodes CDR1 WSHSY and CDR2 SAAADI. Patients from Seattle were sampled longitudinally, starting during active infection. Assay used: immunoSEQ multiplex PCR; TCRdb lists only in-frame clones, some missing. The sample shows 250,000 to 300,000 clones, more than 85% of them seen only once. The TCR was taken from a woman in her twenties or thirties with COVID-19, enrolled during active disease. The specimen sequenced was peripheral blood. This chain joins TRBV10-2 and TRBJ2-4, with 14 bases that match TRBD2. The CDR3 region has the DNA TGCGCCAGCGGACTCCGCCCGGGACTAGCGGGAGTAGCCAAAAACATTCAGTACTTC. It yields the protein CASGLRPGLAGVAKNIQYF.